Following are 12 T cell receptor beta chains from one sample sequenced in a study of Ad26.COV2.S vaccination and SARS-CoV-2 variants (dated by TCRdb to the early 2020s). The sample's treatment or condition, from its label and the paper: 19 received Ad26.COV2.S at low or high dose, single or two shots; about 5 received placebo; per-sample allocation not given. Repertoires of vaccine and placebo recipients were sequenced from samples taken on day 63 after the first injection. The library was generated by the immunoSEQ multiplex PCR assay. What TCRdb holds here is the immuneACCESS table cut down to in-frame rearrangements. Part of the clones is not present; checked against another copy, under half of the missing clones reflect an unresolved V gene, and the others are unexplained. In all, the sample holds about 400,000 clones, and roughly 80% of those were seen once. The top ten clones comprise around 7.3% of the sample.

The sample consisted of peripheral blood, taken in a trial of Ad26.COV2.S vaccine versus placebo. The source of these receptors is a person between 18 and 65 years old who received the Ad26.COV2.S COVID-19 vaccine or a placebo.

CDR3: CATSYRTGGNSPLHF. The CDR3 DNA reads TGTGCCACCAGCTACCGGACAGGGGGAAATTCACCCCTCCACTTT. V gene TRBV15 combines with J gene TRBJ1-6; 10 bases are a match to TRBD1. Losses at the gene ends were 5 bases for V and 7 bases for J; bases not matched to a gene: 5. The CDR3 totals 15 residues. Looked up from germline, CDR1 is LNHNV and CDR2 is YYDKDF (reference sequence).

The chain employs TRBV13 and TRBJ2-5; no firm D call. The CDR3 covers 12 residues. V lost 5 bases and J 2 bases, leaving 6 bases between the germline ends. Germline V lookup: CDR1 PRHDT, CDR2 FYEKMQ (reference sequence). The CDR3 region is CASSGGQETQYF. The DNA of the CDR3 is TGTGCCAGCAGCGGTGGGCAAGAGACCCAGTACTTC.

This sequence joins TRBV18 and TRBJ1-1; the D is unclear. Germline V gene lookup returns CDR1 KGHSH and CDR2 LQKENI. This CDR3 is 14 amino acids long. V lost 1 base to trimming and J lost 4 bases, with 10 bases between them. The CDR3 reads CASSPLVSGTEAFF. CDR3 nucleotide sequence: TGTGCCAGCTCACCACTCGTATCAGGCACTGAAGCTTTCTTT.

The V call is TRBV11-2, the J call TRBJ2-1; maybe TRBD2 (5 bases). The V gene lost 1 base and the J gene lost 0 bases, with 10 bases spanning the gap. CDR3 size: 16 residues. Germline CDR1 and CDR2: SGHAT and FQNNGV. The CDR3 nucleotides read TGTGCCAGCAGCTTAGGTCCGGGGAGCTCCTACAATGAGCAGTTCTTC. This sequence encodes CASSLGPGSSYNEQFF.

DNA for the CDR3: TGTGCCAGCAGTTTCGGGAGAGAAAAACTGTTTTTT. This gives the protein CASSFGREKLFF. The genes are TRBV27 and TRBJ1-4; D gene unclear. The germline gives CDR1 MNHEY, CDR2 SMNVEV (reference sequence). Trimming pared 3 bases from V and 8 bases from J, leaving 7 bases between. CDR3 length: 12 amino acids.

The chain carries TRBV5-6 and TRBJ1-2; D is undetermined. In germline, CDR1 is SGHDT, CDR2 YYEEEE. This CDR3 contains 12 residues. V shed 1 base and J shed 9 bases, with 10 bases lying between them. The CDR3 DNA reads as TGTGCCAGCAGCTTGTGGCCAATGAGCTACACCTTC. Translating it yields CASSLWPMSYTF.

The V gene is TRBV7-3, the J gene TRBJ1-1; no reliable D call. Trimming pared 5 bases from V and 3 bases from J, leaving 16 bases between. This CDR3 contains 15 residues. CDR1 SGHTA and CDR2 FQGTGA come from the germline V gene. The DNA of the CDR3 is TGTGCCAGCAGCCCGCTAGGGTGGGGTGACACTGAAGCTTTCTTT. It translates to CASSPLGWGDTEAFF.

This chain uses TRBV14 with TRBJ1-1; 8 bases agree with TRBD1. V lost 4 bases to trimming and J lost 4 bases; unmatched junction nucleotides: 8. Germline lookup yields CDR1 SGHDN and CDR2 FVKESK. This CDR3 is 15 amino acids long. The chain's CDR3 is CASSPYGQGGTEAFF. Written as DNA, the CDR3 is TGTGCCAGCAGCCCGTACGGACAGGGAGGCACTGAAGCTTTCTTT.

This chain links TRBV5-1 with TRBJ2-7; D gene unclear. CDR3 size: 14 residues. Germline lookup yields CDR1 SGHRS and CDR2 YFSETQ. V lost 1 base and J 2 bases, leaving 10 bases between the germline ends. The CDR3 region has the DNA TGCGCCAGCAGCTTGACCGGCAAAACCTACGAGCAGTACTTC. Amino acids: CASSLTGKTYEQYF.

This chain links TRBV9 with TRBJ2-5; D is possibly TRBD1 (5 bases). This CDR3 is 14 amino acids long. The germline CDR1 and CDR2 sequences are SGDLS and YYNGEE. V was clipped by 4 bases and J by 5 bases, with 15 bases between them. The CDR3 DNA follows: TGTGCCAGCAGCTTAGGACACGGTGGGGAGACCCAGTACTTC. This codes for CASSLGHGGETQYF.

This clone showed up just a few times. This chain links TRBV15 with TRBJ1-1, with a tentative D call TRBD1 (5 bases). V was pared by 3 bases and J by 5 bases, with 19 bases between. The CDR3 loop spans 16 amino acids. Germline V CDR1 and CDR2: LNHNV, YYDKDF (reference sequence). The CDR3 region has the DNA TGTGCCACCAGCAGGGATGAACGGGGACGAGAGACTGAAGCTTTCTTT. Translated, it gives CATSRDERGRETEAFF.

The chain couples TRBV5-1 to TRBJ2-7, with D unresolved. The germline gives CDR1 SGHRS, CDR2 YFSETQ. This CDR3 has 16 amino acids. Trimming removed 0 bases from V and 0 bases from J, with 13 bases in between. This CDR3 reads CASSLAVTSSSYEQYF. The CDR3 DNA reads TGCGCCAGCAGCTTGGCGGTAACGTCGAGCTCCTACGAGCAGTACTTC. The whole variable domain, filled in from reference TRBV5-1 and TRBJ2-7, reads KAGVTQTPRYLIKTRGQQVTLSCSPISGHRSVSWYQQTPGQGLQFLFEYFSETQRNKGNFPGRFSGRQFSNSRSEMNVSTLELGDSALYLCASSLAVTSSSYEQYFGPGTRLTVT.